This T cell receptor beta chain is drawn from a study of blood T cells in healthy people across ages. The wider study: Template switching caught about one barcoded beta molecule for each two T cells. Study outcomes and limitations: CMV status of donors was unknown, possibly confounding expanded clonotype changes. The authors considered diversity estimates from one million T cells to be underestimates.

V was pared by 4 bases and J by 4 bases, with 17 bases between. Germline CDR1 is SGHDT and CDR2 is YYEEEE. This CDR3 is built from 15 residues. To note about this clonotype: What it binds is not known.

For the second PCR, which ran for roughly 6 to 11 cycles, a sample-barcoded 5' primer and a J-beta primer mix were used. Each CDR3 protein is one row after TCRdb ran MiXCR on the 5' RACE reads. The table lists under 1,100,000 distinct CDR3 sequences, about 23% of them singletons. The data were also submitted as part of a second study, on T cells of mothers and their children. That study reports: The TCR beta CDR3 read count exceeded 9.5 million for each mother and was several million for each child.

The sample taken for sequencing was blood. This sequence originates from a girl aged 2 to 10 in good health. V and J are TRBV5-6 and TRBJ2-5; D could derive from TRBD1 or TRBD2 (5 bases each). The CDR3 region has the DNA TGTGCCAGCAGCCTCCGAGGCAGGGACGGAGAGACCCAGTACTTC. It specifies CASSLRGRDGETQYF.